The present T cell receptor beta chain was sequenced within a study of CD8+CD57+ T cells in acquired aplastic anemia. For the study at large: DNA per sorted CD4+ or CD8+ sample ranged roughly 0.19 to 30 ug, averaging approximately 3.3 ug.

This clonotype appeared many times. The antigen is unknown. Genomic DNA was employed as the template in profiling TCR beta VDJ and CDR3. TCRdb reanalysed the reads using MiXCR and keeps one entry per CDR3 protein. This sample has about 40,000 distinct CDR3 sequences, with roughly two thirds found just once. General study findings and limits: Patients shared approximately 30 CD8+ CDR3 sequences with controls.

The patients chosen for sequencing had shown expansion of CD8+CD57+ cells (detected by flow cytometry). The cohort consisted entirely of patients having severe acquired aplastic anemia. There was no therapy given to any patient before the blood sampling took place. This sequence originates from a human donor with aplastic anemia. The sequenced sample was sorted CD4+, CD8+, or CD8+CD57+ T cells (not recorded which) from PBMCs.

The CDR3 protein is CASSPRGAIQEVMYEQYF. The CDR3 DNA is TGTGCCAGCAGCCCCCGGGGGGCCATTCAGGAAGTCATGTACGAGCAGTACTTC. The chain is built from TRBV11-2 and TRBJ2-7; tentative D call: TRBD2 (7 bases). Germline loops: CDR1 SGHAT, CDR2 FQNNGV. The germline V and J ends were trimmed by 5 bases and 4 bases, with 27 bases remaining between them. CDR3 length: 18 residues.